The 15 T cell receptor beta chains presented below share a single source sample, sequenced in a study of beta chain features in type 1 diabetes. Whole-study findings and limits: The study found moderately but significantly shorter TCRB CDR3s in all four CD4+ subsets of Type 1 diabetes patients.

Every isolated RNA sample was fully reverse transcribed, so sequencing captured expressed TCRB transcripts. The assay was immunoSEQ multiplex PCR, and TCRdb's table has in-frame clones only and misses some. There are about 230,000 clones in the sample; roughly 17% occur only once, and 0.08% to 0.095% lies in the top ten. The antigens of these receptors remain unknown. Material: naive CD4+ T cells from blood. These receptors all stem from a man younger than 45 with type 1 diabetes.

This clone appeared a few times. The chain has TRBV25-1 and TRBJ2-6; D is uncertain. The V and J ends lost 5 bases and 0 bases respectively, with 5 bases between them. Germline lookup yields CDR1 MGHDK and CDR2 SYGVNS. CDR3 length: 14 residues. This chain's CDR3 is CASSMSSGANVLTF. CDR3 sequence (DNA): TGTGCCAGCAGTATGAGCTCTGGGGCCAACGTCCTGACTTTC.

The V and J genes are TRBV9 and TRBJ2-1, with TRBD1 as a possible D gene (6 bases). Germline CDR1 is SGDLS and CDR2 is YYNGEE. The length of the CDR3 is 16 residues. The V end was cut by 3 bases, the J end by 0 bases, with 13 bases between. CDR3 loop: CASSADLRGSYNEQFF. As DNA, the CDR3 is TGTGCCAGCAGCGCCGACCTCAGGGGCTCCTACAATGAGCAGTTCTTC.

This clone turned up a few times. This chain links TRBV11-2 with TRBJ2-5; D gene unclear. Germline-derived CDR1 and CDR2 are SGHAT and FQNNGV. The V end lost 4 bases, the J end lost 0 bases, and 15 bases lay between the germline ends. This CDR3 is built from 16 residues. The CDR3 DNA sequence: TGTGCCAGCAGCTCTCGCGTTACAACGAACCAAGAGACCCAGTACTTC. Its translation is CASSSRVTTNQETQYF.

This clone was detected a few times. DNA for the CDR3: TGCAGCGTTGTACGTCAGGTCATCGGGGAGACCCAGTACTTC. Translated: CSVVRQVIGETQYF. The V and J genes are TRBV29-1 and TRBJ2-5, with D uncertain. The germline V gene has CDR1 SQVTM and CDR2 ANQGSEA. The CDR3 length is 14 residues. The V end lost 4 bases, the J end lost 5 bases, and 17 bases lay between the germline ends. The variable domain in full, completed from reference TRBV29-1 and TRBJ2-5, reads SAVISQKPSRDICQRGTSLTIQCQVDSQVTMMFWYRQQPGQSLTLIATANQGSEATYESGFVIDKFPISRPNLTFSTLTVSNMSPEDSSIYLCSVVRQVIGETQYFGPGTRLLVL.

The chain recombines TRBV6-6 with TRBJ2-5; the match to TRBD2 covers 14 bases. This CDR3 is built from 16 residues. Losses at the gene ends were 4 bases for V and 3 bases for J; bases not matched to a gene: 4. CDR1 and CDR2 from the germline V gene are MNHNY and SVGAGI (reference sequence). As DNA, the CDR3 is TGTGCCAGCAGTTCGAGGGGACTAGCGGGAGAAGAGACCCAGTACTTC. Translating gives CASSSRGLAGEETQYF.

In its sample, this clone was seen a few times. The rearrangement uses TRBV7-2 and TRBJ2-5; a weak D match, TRBD2 (6 bases). Trimming left V 5 bases short and J 6 bases short, with 16 bases between. This CDR3 has 14 residues. CDR1 is SGHTA and CDR2 is FQGNSA in the germline V gene. The DNA for the CDR3 is TGTGCCAGCAGCACCATCACGGGGGAAAAGACCCAGTACTTC. Translation gives CASSTITGEKTQYF.

This clone came up a few times. V is TRBV7-3 and J is TRBJ2-3, with 7 bases matching TRBD2. The germline V gene has CDR1 SGHTA and CDR2 FQGTGA. This CDR3 is built from 14 residues. J gave up 4 bases and V 5 bases, and 6 bases lay outside the gene matches. The CDR3 here is CASSPPGGPDTQYF. CDR3 bases: TGTGCCAGCAGCCCCCCGGGGGGACCAGATACGCAGTATTTT. Drawing the rest from reference TRBV7-3 and TRBJ2-3, the complete variable domain is GAGVSQTPSNKVTEKGKYVELRCDPISGHTALYWYRQSLGQGPEFLIYFQGTGAADDSGLPNDRFFAVRPEGSVSTLKIQRTERGDSAVYLCASSPPGGPDTQYFGPGTRLTVL.

This clone came up a few times. Additional DNA sequences in this sample encode the identical CDR3. J is TRBJ2-3 and V is TRBV7-9; D is unclear. The CDR3 totals 13 residues. Germline CDR1 SEHNR, CDR2 FQNEAQ (reference sequence). V was shortened by 3 bases and J by 1 base, with 5 bases between the two germline ends. In DNA, the CDR3 is TGTGCCAGCAGCTTGCCGGGCACAGATACGCAGTATTTT. This codes for CASSLPGTDTQYF.

This clone was seen more than once but under ten times. The same CDR3 is also encoded by other DNA sequences in this sample. The J gene is TRBJ2-3, the V gene TRBV18; D gene unclear. CDR1 KGHSH and CDR2 LQKENI come from the germline V gene. The CDR3 runs to 14 residues. With 4 bases removed from V and 0 bases from J, the gap between germline ends came to 8 bases. The CDR3 DNA follows: TGTGCCAGCTCACTAACGTCTAGCACAGATACGCAGTATTTT. It specifies CASSLTSSTDTQYF.

This chain joins TRBV7-9 and TRBJ2-5, with D perhaps being TRBD1 or TRBD2 (5 bases each). V lost 5 bases to trimming and J lost 1 base, with 8 bases between them. Germline CDR1 and CDR2: SEHNR and FQNEAQ (reference sequence). The CDR3 runs to 13 residues. The CDR3, as DNA: TGTGCCAGCAGCCGGGACGGCCAAGAGACCCAGTACTTC. Protein product: CASSRDGQETQYF.

The chain has TRBV19 and TRBJ2-5, with TRBD2 matching over 11 bases. Germline values: CDR1 LNHDA, CDR2 SQIVND (reference sequence). The junction had 9 bases not matched to a gene; V was cut back by 4 bases and J by 5 bases. This CDR3 contains 16 residues. The CDR3 is CASSTTTSGRYETQYF. Here the CDR3 DNA reads TGTGCCAGTAGTACCACAACTAGCGGGAGATACGAGACCCAGTACTTC. Supplemented by reference TRBV19 and TRBJ2-5, the full variable domain reads DGGITQSPKYLFRKEGQNVTLSCEQNLNHDAMYWYRQDPGQGLRLIYYSQIVNDFQKGDIAEGYSVSREKKESFPLTVTSAQKNPTAFYLCASSTTTSGRYETQYFGPGTRLLVL.

The chain employs TRBV7-9 and TRBJ2-7; D ambiguous. CDR3 length: 12 amino acids. Germline CDR1 SEHNR, CDR2 FQNEAQ (reference sequence). Trimming cost V 5 bases and J 6 bases, with 11 bases left between them. In DNA form, the CDR3 reads TGTGCCAGCAGCCCTAGTCCTTCCGAGCAGTACTTC. Its translation is CASSPSPSEQYF.

This clone came up a few times. The J gene is TRBJ2-6, the V gene TRBV15; 7 bases agree with TRBD2. Germline V gives CDR1 LNHNV, CDR2 YYDKDF (reference sequence). V shed 1 base, J shed 1 base, and the junction held 1 base outside the gene matches. This CDR3 region has 16 residues. Here the CDR3 reads CATSRVAGSGANVLTF. CDR3 nucleotides: TGTGCCACCAGCAGAGTAGCGGGTTCTGGGGCCAACGTCCTGACTTTC.

As DNA, the CDR3 is TGCGCCAGCAGCCTCTTTTGGCCAGGGACCTACGAGCAGTACTTC. Translating it yields CASSLFWPGTYEQYF. V gene TRBV4-1 combines with J gene TRBJ2-7, with D tentatively TRBD1 (5 bases). V dropped 4 bases and J dropped 2 bases, with 15 bases sitting between them. CDR1 and CDR2 (germline): MGHRA, YSYEKL. The CDR3 is 15 residues long.

The V call is TRBV7-9, the J call TRBJ2-3; 7 bases align to TRBD2. The V segment lost 1 base and the J segment 3 bases; nucleotides outside the gene matches: 4. CDR3 length: 15 amino acids. In germline, CDR1 is SEHNR, CDR2 FQNEAQ (reference sequence). The CDR3 region is CASSLVAGVTDTQYF. CDR3 coding DNA: TGTGCCAGCAGCTTAGTGGCGGGAGTAACAGATACGCAGTATTTT.